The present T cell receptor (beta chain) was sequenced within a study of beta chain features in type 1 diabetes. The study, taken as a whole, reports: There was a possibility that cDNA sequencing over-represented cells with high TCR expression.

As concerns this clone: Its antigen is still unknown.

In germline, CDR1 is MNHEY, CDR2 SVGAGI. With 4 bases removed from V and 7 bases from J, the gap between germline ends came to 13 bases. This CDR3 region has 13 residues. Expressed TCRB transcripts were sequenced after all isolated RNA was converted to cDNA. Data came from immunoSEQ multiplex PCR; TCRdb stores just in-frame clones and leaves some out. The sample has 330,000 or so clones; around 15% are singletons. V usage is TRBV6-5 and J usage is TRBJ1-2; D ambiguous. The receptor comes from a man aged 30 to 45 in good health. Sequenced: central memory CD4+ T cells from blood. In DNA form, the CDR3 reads TGTGCCAGCAGTTTTACCAAAGGAGGTGGCTACACCTTC. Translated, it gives CASSFTKGGGYTF.